This T cell receptor beta chain stems from a study of blood T cell repertoires in COVID-19. Assay: immunoSEQ multiplex PCR; the TCRdb copy retains only in-frame clones and omits some. The sample holds 310,000 or so clones, about nine tenths seen once. The CDR3 has 14 residues. The V gene lost 4 bases and the J gene lost 3 bases, with 13 bases spanning the gap. In germline, CDR1 is SNHLY, CDR2 FYNNEI. The cohort comprised adults aged about 18 to 100 years residing in approximately 25 US areas. The sequence derives from a woman aged 18-29 years who had recovered from COVID-19. The chain recombines TRBV2 with TRBJ2-7; D is possibly TRBD2 (6 bases). The sequenced sample consisted of PBMCs or T cells enriched from blood (not recorded which). The DNA of the CDR3 is TGTGCCAGCAGTGGGGGACTCCGGGGCTACGAGCAGTACTTC. Protein: CASSGGLRGYEQYF.